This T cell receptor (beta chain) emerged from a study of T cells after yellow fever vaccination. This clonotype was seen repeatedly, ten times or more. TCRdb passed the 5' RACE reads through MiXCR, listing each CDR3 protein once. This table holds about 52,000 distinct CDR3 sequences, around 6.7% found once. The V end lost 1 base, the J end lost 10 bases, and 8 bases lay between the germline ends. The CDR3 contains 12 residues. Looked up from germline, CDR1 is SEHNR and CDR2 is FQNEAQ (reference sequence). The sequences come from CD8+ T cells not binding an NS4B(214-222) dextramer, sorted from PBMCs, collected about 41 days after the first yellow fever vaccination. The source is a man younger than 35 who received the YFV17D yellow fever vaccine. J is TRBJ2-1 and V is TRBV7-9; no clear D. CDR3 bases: TGTGCCAGCAGCTTAGGTTTATGGGAGCAGTTCTTC. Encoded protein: CASSLGLWEQFF.